One T cell receptor beta chain is described in this entry. Its antigen is unknown. No per-base quality is available; no much larger clone lies one base away. The source of the sample is a study of memory CD8 T cells in hepatitis C reinfection (dated by TCRdb to about 2017). Background on the whole study: Three donors spontaneously resolved two consecutive HCV infections, while two donors cleared a primary infection but became chronically infected after reinfection. HCV reinfection was defined as a positive HCV RNA test following two negative tests taken at least 60 days apart. Samples at the peak of reinfection were taken 3 to 8 weeks after reinfection was detected. Across an HCV reinfection episode in a handful of donors, the study followed the TCR beta repertoire of virus-specific CD8 T cells over time. Between the late 2000s and the early 2010s, 4 to 6 reinfection cases that had stored pre-reinfection samples were identified. In the reinfection study, participants who had previously resolved an HCV infection were followed up every 3 months. The peak reinfection time point was selected on the basis of previously published longitudinal tetramer+ CD8 T cell frequency data.

The sample's time point label, in plain terms: peak reinfection, 3 to 8 weeks after reinfection detection. The sorted cells were sequenced directly ex vivo, without any in vitro expansion ahead of TCR sequencing. The donors were people who inject drugs and were enrolled in the Montreal Acute Hepatitis C Cohort Study (HEPCO) in Canada. Total naive CD8 T cells, sorted as viable CD3+ CD8+ CD45RO-, came from two donors at all three reinfection time points as controls. Before sorting, cryopreserved peripheral blood mononuclear cells were thawed and used as the source for purifying CD8 T cells. The MACS CD8+ T cell Isolation Kit was used to enrich CD8 T cells by negative selection. A BD FACSAria II sorter with FACSDiva software was used for cell sorting, and FlowJo was used for data analysis. The CDR3 sequence holds 16 residues, the cysteine and phenylalanine included. Only the CDR3 region is kept as DNA, spanning 48 bases read in frame from base 1. CDR1 is given as MDHEN and CDR2 as SYDVKM, both from the germline V gene. Trimming at the junction amounts to 5 bases on V and 2 bases on J, and the germline ends lie 16 bases apart.

Broader findings and caveats from the paper: Because only four to six donors were included, definitive conclusions about public clonotypes linked to secondary clearance could not be reached by the study.

The library was generated by the immunoSEQ multiplex PCR assay. Genomic DNA was pulled from the sorted cells, and the automated high-throughput method of Adaptive Biotechnologies was used to sequence the TCR beta V, D and J regions. CDR3 regions were amplified with a two-step, bias-controlled multiplex PCR. Amplified TCR beta libraries were sequenced on an Illumina instrument. On the authors' methods: The demultiplexed reads were processed to cut down on amplification and sequencing bias, and the IMGT database was used to assign CDR3 sequences to gene families. Repertoire data were analyzed with ImmunoSEQ software version 2.0. Clonotype lists were filtered to remove out-of-frame sequences as well as sequences containing stop codons in the CDR3. Any clonotype with a frequency under 0.01% was left out, since that frequency corresponded to less than one cell. Richness was computed as observed richness divided by input cell number, and evenness as Shannon entropy divided by log observed richness. Repertoire diversity and similarity between time points were quantified using Simpson diversity and Morisita-Horn overlap indices. Clonotypes were categorized as dominant (>1%), sub-dominant (0.5-0.99%), low abundance (0.1-0.49%) or lowest abundance (<0.1%). A germline index was calculated as total CDR3 length minus total nucleotide additions, divided by total CDR3 length. Imported from immuneACCESS, the table was reduced by TCRdb to in-frame sequences with V and J called. These copies leave out some clones; in studies compared against another copy, an unresolved V gene accounts for under half, and the cause of the remainder is not known. V and J calls and clone size are given by that table; D and trimming were obtained from the DNA. This sample lists 35,000 to 50,000 clones; roughly 90% were detected once. The ten biggest clones cover around 1.2% of the sample.

The chain is assembled from TRBV28 and TRBJ2-1, with the D gene not confidently named. The sequence derives from a young man with hepatitis C virus infection. The material sequenced was naive CD8+ T cells sorted from blood. In light of the paper, this sample's cell subset or site label describes: total naive CD8+CD45RO- T cells. The CDR3 protein sequence reads: CASSASLAGPYNEQFF. At the DNA level, the sequence is TGTGCCAGCAGTGCGTCCCTGGCAGGTCCCTACAATGAGCAGTTCTTC.